Each of the 16 T cell receptor beta chains below was sequenced from the same sample in a study of blood T cell repertoires in COVID-19. TCRdb's copy holds only in-frame clones and misses some; the assay was immunoSEQ multiplex PCR. Of approximately 290,000 clones listed, approximately 84% are singletons. The sequencing input was peripheral blood. These receptor sequences come from a person in their 70s with COVID-19, enrolled during active disease.

The table lists this clone with a count of one. The genes are TRBV3-1 (or the pseudogene TRBV3-2) and TRBJ2-7; 7 nucleotides align to TRBD1. Germline CDR1 is LGHDT and CDR2 is YNNKEL (reference sequence). The CDR3 runs 12 residues. V lost 8 bases and J lost 3; bases outside the gene matches: 4. CDR3 sequence (DNA): TGTGCCAGCGGGGGACAGTACTACGAGCAGTACTTC. It yields the protein CASGGQYYEQYF.

The chain recombines TRBV25-1 with TRBJ2-5; 9 bases map to TRBD2. Trimming removed 5 bases from V and 5 bases from J; junction bases left unmatched: 12. There are 16 residues in the CDR3. Per germline, CDR1 MGHDK and CDR2 SYGVNS. The CDR3 bases are TGTGCCAGCAGTTCCTTAGCGGGGGTTACGGGTGAGACCCAGTACTTC. Amino acid sequence: CASSSLAGVTGETQYF.

This clone was seen a few times. The rearrangement links TRBV11-2 to TRBJ1-1; a possible D gene is TRBD1 (6 bases). Germline V gives CDR1 SGHAT, CDR2 FQNNGV. The V gene lost 1 base and the J gene lost 4 bases, with 7 bases spanning the gap. The CDR3 runs 13 residues. CDR3 protein: CASSLAGVTEAFF. Here the CDR3 DNA reads TGTGCCAGCAGCTTAGCAGGGGTCACTGAAGCTTTCTTT.

J is TRBJ1-2 and V is TRBV5-6; tentative D call: TRBD1 (5 bases). The CDR3 covers 14 residues. V dropped 5 bases and J dropped 7 bases, with 18 bases sitting between them. Germline V lookup: CDR1 SGHDT, CDR2 YYEEEE. The CDR3 region has the DNA TGTGCCAGCAGGCGGGGACGGGCAGCAGGTGGCTACACCTTC. Amino acid sequence: CASRRGRAAGGYTF.

This chain links TRBV30 with TRBJ2-1; 7 bases align to TRBD2. The CDR3 totals 15 residues. Germline CDR1 is GTSNPN and CDR2 is SVGIG (reference sequence). V shed 1 base, J shed 0 bases, and the junction held 3 bases outside the gene matches. The CDR3 is CAWSAGGSSYNEQFF. For the CDR3, the DNA is TGTGCCTGGAGTGCCGGCGGGAGCTCCTACAATGAGCAGTTCTTC.

This clone was seen only a few times. The CDR3 reads CASSEAPGVSNQPQHF. CDR3 sequence (DNA): TGTGCCAGCAGTGAAGCGCCGGGGGTTAGCAATCAGCCCCAGCATTTT. The chain employs TRBV6-1 and TRBJ1-5, with TRBD1 as a possible D gene (5 bases). Trimming pared 0 bases from V and 0 bases from J, leaving 9 bases between. This CDR3 is built from 16 residues. Germline V gene data show CDR1 as MNHNS and CDR2 as SASEGT.

J is TRBJ2-3 and V is TRBV7-9; D gene unclear. Trimming cost V 4 bases and J 0 bases, with 8 bases left between them. Germline values: CDR1 SEHNR, CDR2 FQNEAQ (reference sequence). The CDR3 loop spans 14 amino acids. The chain's CDR3 is CASSSLISTDTQYF. DNA of the CDR3: TGTGCCAGCAGCTCCTTAATCAGCACAGATACGCAGTATTTT.

This chain uses TRBV12-5 with TRBJ2-1, with D uncertain. V was shortened by 1 base and J by 9 bases, with 13 bases between the two germline ends. Germline V gene sequence: CDR1 LGHNT, CDR2 FRNRAP. The CDR3 covers 14 residues. CDR3 coding DNA: TGTGCTAGTGGTTTGGGCACCCTCGGCGGTGAGCAGTTCTTC. Its translation is CASGLGTLGGEQFF. Supplemented by reference TRBV12-5 and TRBJ2-1, the full variable domain reads DARVTQTPRHKVTEMGQEVTMRCQPILGHNTVFWYRQTMMQGLELLAYFRNRAPLDDSGMPKDRFSAEMPDATLATLKIQPSEPRDSAVYFCASGLGTLGGEQFFGPGTRLTVL.

The CDR3 sequence is CAWKGVLDEQFF. DNA for the CDR3: TGTGCCTGGAAGGGGGTACTCGATGAGCAGTTCTTC. This sequence joins TRBV30 and TRBJ2-1; D might be TRBD1 (6 bases). Germline CDR1 reads GTSNPN; CDR2 reads SVGIG (reference sequence). V lost 4 bases to trimming and J lost 8 bases, with 12 bases between them. The CDR3 is made up of 12 amino acids.

The gene calls are TRBV10-1 and TRBJ2-3; the D is unclear. This CDR3 is 14 amino acids long. From germline, CDR1 is WNHNN and CDR2 SYGVQD (reference sequence). Trimming removed 5 bases at V and 3 bases at J, with 12 bases between. CDR3 loop: CASSTTVETDTQYF. The CDR3 DNA reads as TGCGCCAGCAGTACCACGGTGGAGACAGATACGCAGTATTTT.

V and J are TRBV19 and TRBJ1-5; D may be TRBD1 (5 bases). The CDR3 runs to 15 residues. CDR1 and CDR2 (germline): LNHDA, SQIVND (reference sequence). With 1 base removed from V and 4 bases from J, the gap between germline ends came to 11 bases. CDR3 in amino acids: CASSIGRQSNQPQHF. The CDR3 DNA sequence: TGTGCCAGTAGTATAGGGAGACAGAGTAATCAGCCCCAGCATTTT.

The gene calls are TRBV7-2 and TRBJ2-7, with 8 bases aligning to TRBD1. J was trimmed by 4 bases and V by 5 bases; bases with no gene match: 4. The CDR3 contains 13 residues. Per germline, CDR1 SGHTA and CDR2 FQGNSA. CDR3 DNA: TGTGCCAGCAGCGCACAGGGGGTATACGAGCAGTACTTC. Its translation is CASSAQGVYEQYF.

The chain carries TRBV28 and TRBJ1-6; TRBD1 is a possible D gene (5 bases). Trimming shortened V by 7 bases and J by 7 bases, and 17 bases separated the two germline ends. Germline V gene lookup returns CDR1 MDHEN and CDR2 SYDVKM. The CDR3 is 15 residues long. The CDR3 here is CASIRTKGPNSPLHF. The CDR3 DNA sequence: TGTGCCAGCATCAGGACCAAGGGGCCGAATTCACCCCTCCACTTT. Together with reference TRBV28 and TRBJ1-6, the CDR3 gives the full variable domain: DVKVTQSSRYLVKRTGEKVFLECVQDMDHENMFWYRQDPGLGLRLIYFSYDVKMKEKGDIPEGYSVSREKKERFSLILESASTNQTSMYLCASIRTKGPNSPLHFGNGTRLTVT.

The table lists this clone with a few counts. The chain links TRBV5-6 to TRBJ2-1; D unclear. The CDR3 extends over 15 amino acids. CDR1 and CDR2 (germline): SGHDT, YYEEEE. Trimming removed 0 bases from V and 0 bases from J, with 7 bases in between. CDR3: CASSLDTHSYNEQFF. In nucleotides, the CDR3 is TGTGCCAGCAGCTTGGACACACACTCCTACAATGAGCAGTTCTTC. Full variable domain (remainder filled in from reference TRBV5-6 and TRBJ2-1): DAGVTQSPTHLIKTRGQQVTLRCSPKSGHDTVSWYQQALGQGPQFIFQYYEEEERQRGNFPDRFSGHQFPNYSSELNVNALLLGDSALYLCASSLDTHSYNEQFFGPGTRLTVL.

The chain couples TRBV6-1 to TRBJ1-4; the match to TRBD1 covers 7 bases. The CDR3 contains 12 residues. V dropped 2 bases and J dropped 11; count of bases not matched to a gene: 2. CDR1 is MNHNS, CDR2 SASEGT, per germline. As DNA, the CDR3 is TGTGCCAGCAGTGAATCAGGGGGTAAACTGTTTTTT. Encoded protein: CASSESGGKLFF.

The V gene is TRBV6-5, the J gene TRBJ1-2, with 8 bases aligning to TRBD1. CDR1 is MNHEY and CDR2 is SVGAGI in the germline V gene. The CDR3 sequence is 15 residues long. V lost 6 bases and J lost 1; bases outside the gene matches: 7. The CDR3 nucleotides read TGTGCCAGCAGCAAGACAGGGGTCAGTAACTATGGCTACACCTTC. It specifies CASSKTGVSNYGYTF.